The 30 T cell receptor beta chains listed next were all sequenced from one sample in a study of T cells in Graves' hyperthyroidism and ophthalmopathy. The investigators amplified TCR beta CDR3 regions from RNA transcripts. The HTBI primer set was used in a first-round RT-PCR of the TCR CDR3. TCRdb recomputed calls from the multiplex PCR reads with MiXCR, one row per CDR3 protein. The data contain under 350,000 distinct CDR3 sequences, about 15% of them singletons. The source material was blood. The receptors stem from a woman in her sixties with Graves' ophthalmopathy.

With regard to this clonotype: At one end the junction does not follow the germline gene, possibly because of a read error. The CDR3 sequence: CANSSDSGNPPLHF. The CDR3 DNA sequence: TGTGCCAACAGTTCCGACAGTGGTAATCCACCCCTCCACTTT. The rearrangement joins TRBV28 to TRBJ1-6; D might be TRBD1 (5 bases). The CDR3 is 14 amino acids. The V gene's germline CDR1 is MDHEN and CDR2 SYDVKM.

Many counts were recorded for this clonotype. The gene calls are TRBV7-2 and TRBJ2-7, with D perhaps matching TRBD2 (5 bases). In germline, CDR1 is SGHTA, CDR2 FQGNSA. CDR3 length: 14 residues. V was clipped by 0 bases and J by 2 bases, with 8 bases between them. The CDR3, as DNA: TGTGCCAGCAGCTTAGCGCTGACTACCTACGAGCAGTACTTC. Translation: CASSLALTTYEQYF.

This clonotype was picked up a small number of times. The genes are TRBV15 and TRBJ2-1; tentatively, D is TRBD1 (6 bases). Germline V gene data show CDR1 as LNHNV and CDR2 as YYDKDF (reference sequence). V lost 3 bases and J lost 4, with 13 bases in between. The length of the CDR3 is 15 residues. CDR3 sequence (DNA): TGTGCCACCAGCAGCCGACCGGACAGTTACAATGAGCAGTTCTTC. Translating gives CATSSRPDSYNEQFF.

In regard to this clonotype: With a much larger clone just one base away, this may be a read error. This CDR3 fails to terminate in the conserved phenylalanine or tryptophan, so it likely reflects a read error. The rearrangement uses TRBV28 and TRBJ2-2, with a tentative D call TRBD1 (6 bases). The germline V and J ends were trimmed by 3 bases and 5 bases, with 13 bases remaining between them. This CDR3 region has 15 residues. Germline CDR1 is MDHEN and CDR2 is SYDVKM. This CDR3 reads CASSFVLQGTGELFV. As DNA, the CDR3 is TGTGCCAGCAGTTTCGTCCTACAGGGAACCGGGGAGCTGTTTGTT.

This clonotype was seen more than once but under ten times. The chain employs TRBV5-4 and TRBJ2-2; TRBD1 might be the D (5 bases). The V end was cut by 4 bases, the J end by 7 bases, with 8 bases between. The germline gives CDR1 SGHNT, CDR2 YYREEE (reference sequence). This CDR3 is 12 amino acids long. In nucleotides, the CDR3 is TGTGCCAGCAGCCCACAGGACGGGGAGCTGTTTTTT. This translates into CASSPQDGELFF.

There are a few counts of this clonotype. The chain has TRBV7-9 and TRBJ1-2; a weak D match, TRBD1 (5 bases). From germline, CDR1 is SEHNR and CDR2 FQNEAQ (reference sequence). The CDR3 length is 15 residues. Trimming left V 2 bases short and J 5 bases short, with 15 bases between. The CDR3 nucleotides are TGTGCCAGCAGCTTATCAGGAGGGGAGAGGTATGGCTACACCTTC. This sequence encodes CASSLSGGERYGYTF.

This clonotype appeared many times. The V call is TRBV7-2, the J call TRBJ2-4; D could derive from TRBD1 or TRBD2 (6 bases each). Germline V gives CDR1 SGHTA, CDR2 FQGNSA. CDR3 length: 14 amino acids. V lost 5 bases, J lost 8 bases, and 16 bases lay in between. CDR3 residues: CASSLARGRDIQYF. The DNA for the CDR3 is TGTGCCAGCAGCCTGGCTCGGGGGCGAGACATTCAGTACTTC.

The genes are TRBV30 and TRBJ2-7; maybe TRBD1 (6 bases). In germline, CDR1 is GTSNPN, CDR2 SVGIG (reference sequence). The V gene lost 3 bases and the J gene lost 6 bases, with 12 bases spanning the gap. The CDR3 sequence is 12 residues long. CDR3 in amino acids: CAWRDSPFEQYF. In nucleotides, the CDR3 is TGTGCCTGGAGGGACAGCCCATTCGAGCAGTACTTC.

This clonotype showed up just a few times. V usage is TRBV27 and J usage is TRBJ2-7; D perhaps matches TRBD2 (6 bases). The CDR3 runs to 16 residues. V lost 5 bases, J lost 6 bases, and 23 bases lay in between. Germline lookup yields CDR1 MNHEY and CDR2 SMNVEV (reference sequence). CDR3 loop: CASSPPGGGNPSEQYF. CDR3 DNA: TGTGCCAGCAGTCCCCCGGGTGGAGGGAACCCCTCCGAGCAGTACTTC.

The chain carries TRBV24-1 and TRBJ1-2; possible D gene TRBD1, 5 bases. Per the germline V gene, CDR1 is KGHDR and CDR2 is SFDVKD. V shed 6 bases and J shed 1 base, with 5 bases lying between them. There are 12 residues in the CDR3. The DNA of the CDR3 is TGTGCCACCAGTCAGGGTAACTATGGCTACACCTTC. This translates into CATSQGNYGYTF.

This clonotype was recorded many times. The chain joins TRBV2 to TRBJ2-5, with D perhaps TRBD2 (5 bases). V lost 4 bases, J lost 9 bases, and 6 bases lay in between. This CDR3 has 10 amino acids. CDR1 is SNHLY, CDR2 FYNNEI, per germline. Here the CDR3 reads CASSGRAQYF. DNA of the CDR3: TGTGCCAGCAGTGGGCGGGCCCAGTACTTC.

To note about this clonotype: A much larger clone differs by one base, so this may be a read error. V and J are TRBV6-1 and TRBJ2-7; unclear D gene. Looked up from germline, CDR1 is MNHNS and CDR2 is SASEGT. The CDR3 covers 15 residues. CDR3 sequence reads: CASSSSWASSYERYF. Here the CDR3 DNA reads TGTGCCAGCAGCTCATCTTGGGCCAGCTCCTACGAGCGGTACTTC.

In its sample, this clonotype was seen a few times. The chain is built from TRBV6-1 and TRBJ1-2, with TRBD1 as a possible D gene (5 bases). Germline V gene lookup returns CDR1 MNHNS and CDR2 SASEGT. The CDR3 runs to 14 residues. The V end was cut by 5 bases, the J end by 5 bases, with 15 bases between. Here the CDR3 reads CASSFGDGSYGYTF. In DNA form, the CDR3 reads TGTGCCAGCAGTTTTGGGGACGGATCTTATGGCTACACCTTC.

The chain joins TRBV18 to TRBJ1-4; 7 bases line up with TRBD1. Unmatched junction bases numbered 6, after V lost 4 bases and J lost 13 bases. Per the germline V gene, CDR1 is KGHSH and CDR2 is LQKENI. The CDR3 is 12 residues long. The CDR3 sequence: CASSLDRERLFF. The CDR3 region has the DNA TGTGCCAGCTCACTAGACAGGGAGAGACTGTTTTTT.

This clonotype was detected only a few times. The chain joins TRBV7-8 to TRBJ2-2; TRBD2 agrees at 14 bases. The germline V gene encodes CDR1 SGHVS and CDR2 FQNEAQ. The CDR3 runs 24 residues. The V segment lost 0 bases and the J segment 1 base; nucleotides outside the gene matches: 19. CDR3 nucleotide sequence: TGTGCCAGCAGCTTAGCCCGGTTCGTTGGGACTAGCGGGGGCCTAGGGAAGAACACCGGGGAGCTGTTTTTT. This encodes CASSLARFVGTSGGLGKNTGELFF.

This clonotype has only a few counts. This sequence joins TRBV4-3 and TRBJ2-7, with 10 bases lining up with TRBD2. This CDR3 comprises 16 residues. Trimming removed 0 bases from V and 2 bases from J; junction bases left unmatched: 4. Germline V gene data show CDR1 as LGHNA and CDR2 as YSLEER. The CDR3 loop reads CASSQETSGPTYEQYF. CDR3 nucleotides: TGCGCCAGCAGCCAAGAGACTAGCGGGCCTACCTACGAGCAGTACTTC.

This clonotype was found a few times. The chain links TRBV27 to TRBJ2-2; D gene uncertain. The ends were cut back, 5 bases at V and 0 bases at J, with 13 bases in the middle. The CDR3 totals 16 residues. Germline V CDR1 and CDR2: MNHEY, SMNVEV (reference sequence). CDR3 DNA: TGTGCCAGCAGTCCCTACGGCGGCGCGAACACCGGGGAGCTGTTTTTT. Translated, it gives CASSPYGGANTGELFF.

This clonotype was counted between two and nine times. The chain links TRBV4-2 to TRBJ1-5; tentatively, D is TRBD1 (5 bases). The V gene lost 1 base and the J gene lost 7 bases, with 14 bases spanning the gap. Per the germline V gene, CDR1 is LGHNA and CDR2 is YNFKEQ. This CDR3 contains 15 residues. In DNA, the CDR3 is TGTGCCAGCAGCCAAGGCAGGGAAAGGGGACAGCCCCAGCATTTT. Translating it yields CASSQGRERGQPQHF.

This rearrangement joins TRBV20-1 to TRBJ2-5; D gene uncertain. Trimming shortened V by 0 bases and J by 1 base, and 9 bases separated the two germline ends. This CDR3 spans 14 amino acids. Germline loops: CDR1 DFQATT, CDR2 SNEGSKA (reference sequence). CDR3 sequence: CSARESTAQETQYF. The CDR3 nucleotides are TGCAGTGCTAGAGAATCTACAGCCCAAGAGACCCAGTACTTC.

In this sample, this clonotype turned up many times. J is TRBJ2-7 and V is TRBV12-3 or TRBV12-4; TRBD1 aligns across 10 bases. Germline trimming cut 5 bases from V and 2 bases from J; bases unmatched to any gene: 6. CDR3 length: 15 residues. The CDR3 is CASSPGTGVAYEQYF. For the CDR3, the DNA is TGTGCCAGCAGTCCCGGGACAGGGGTAGCCTACGAGCAGTACTTC.

This clonotype was counted at least ten times. CDR3 region: CASSLTLGYEQYF. The CDR3 nucleotides read TGTGCCAGCAGCCTTACCTTGGGGTACGAGCAGTACTTC. V usage is TRBV14 and J usage is TRBJ2-7; the D is unclear. Trimming pared 4 bases from V and 4 bases from J, leaving 11 bases between. This CDR3 spans 13 amino acids. The germline CDR1 and CDR2 sequences are SGHDN and FVKESK.

The chain joins TRBV5-4 to TRBJ2-3, with TRBD1 identical over 9 bases. This CDR3 is built from 15 residues. Per germline, CDR1 SGHNT and CDR2 YYREEE (reference sequence). V was pared by 1 base and J by 9 bases, with 9 bases of the junction left unmatched. The CDR3 is CASSLFGTGSWTQYF. CDR3 DNA sequence: TGTGCCAGCAGCTTGTTTGGGACAGGGTCATGGACGCAGTATTTT. Filled out from reference TRBV5-4 and TRBJ2-3, the complete variable domain reads ETGVTQSPTHLIKTRGQQVTLRCSSQSGHNTVSWYQQALGQGPQFIFQYYREEENGRGNFPPRFSGLQFPNYSSELNVNALELDDSALYLCASSLFGTGSWTQYFGPGTRLTVL.

This clonotype was observed at least ten times. The J gene is TRBJ1-1, the V gene TRBV6-2 or TRBV6-3, with D unresolved. The CDR3 is 13 residues long. V shed 4 bases and J shed 1 base, with 7 bases lying between them. Germline V lookup: CDR1 MNHEY, CDR2 SVGEGT. In nucleotides, the CDR3 is TGTGCCAGCAGTTGGGCCGCGAACACTGAAGCTTTCTTT. It is translated as CASSWAANTEAFF.

V gene TRBV5-6 combines with J gene TRBJ2-6; D ambiguous. CDR1 SGHDT and CDR2 YYEEEE come from the germline V gene. The CDR3 is 13 residues long. Between the trimmed V and J ends, which lost 6 bases and 0 bases, there was a span of 4 bases. As DNA, the CDR3 is TGTGCCAGCATGACCTCTGGGGCCAACGTCCTGACTTTC. The encoded protein is CASMTSGANVLTF.

This clonotype was found a few times. The chain employs TRBV30 and TRBJ1-4; TRBD1 is a possible D gene (5 bases). The CDR3 length is 14 residues. Germline CDR1 and CDR2: GTSNPN and SVGIG (reference sequence). V was pared by 6 bases and J by 8 bases, with 19 bases between. The CDR3 reads CACSGEVRGEKLFF. In DNA form, the CDR3 reads TGTGCCTGCTCTGGGGAGGTCCGGGGGGAAAAACTGTTTTTT. Full variable domain (remainder filled in from reference TRBV30 and TRBJ1-4): SQTIHQWPATLVQPVGSPLSLECTVEGTSNPNLYWYRQAAGRGLQLLFYSVGIGQISSEVPQNLSASRPQDRQFILSSKKLLLSDSGFYLCACSGEVRGEKLFFGSGTQLSVL.

V gene TRBV24-1 combines with J gene TRBJ2-3; 13 bases match TRBD2. The ends lost 2 bases at V and 7 bases at J; junction bases unmatched: 2. Germline V gene lookup returns CDR1 KGHDR and CDR2 SFDVKD. The CDR3 contains 15 residues. The CDR3 loop reads CATSDWTSGRNTQYF. DNA of the CDR3: TGTGCCACCAGTGATTGGACTAGCGGGAGAAATACGCAGTATTTT.

The table lists this clonotype with many counts. This sequence joins TRBV7-3 and TRBJ1-5; 7 bases line up with TRBD1. The germline V gene encodes CDR1 SGHTA and CDR2 FQGTGA. V lost 5 bases, J lost 6 bases, and 4 bases stayed unmatched. There are 13 residues in the CDR3. CDR3 amino acids: CASSQGGGQPQHF. For the CDR3, the DNA is TGTGCCAGCAGCCAGGGGGGGGGTCAGCCCCAGCATTTT.

Worth noting for this clonotype: At one boundary the junction diverges from the germline segment, which might be a read error. The V call is TRBV7-3, the J call TRBJ2-2; possible D gene TRBD2, 6 bases. CDR1 and CDR2 (germline): SGHTA, FQGTGA. The CDR3 length is 15 residues. The CDR3 DNA sequence: TGTGCCACCGGACCTGGGACTGTGAACACCGGGAAGCTGTTTTTT. Its translation: CATGPGTVNTGKLFF.

The sample holds many counts of this clonotype. V usage is TRBV7-2 and J usage is TRBJ2-3, with D unresolved. Germline V gene lookup returns CDR1 SGHTA and CDR2 FQGNSA. Trimming took 0 bases from V and 1 from J, leaving 11 bases between them. The CDR3 spans 16 residues. CDR3 DNA sequence: TGTGCCAGCAGCTTAGCGCTGGCTACGGGCACAGATACGCAGTATTTT. It is translated as CASSLALATGTDTQYF.

This chain links TRBV20-1 with TRBJ2-1, with 12 bases identical to TRBD2. Per the germline V gene, CDR1 is DFQATT and CDR2 is SNEGSKA (reference sequence). The CDR3 is 15 amino acids. The CDR3 DNA reads TGCAGCGCACTAGCGGGAGGCTTCGTGATGGATGAGCAGTTCTTC. As protein: CSALAGGFVMDEQFF.